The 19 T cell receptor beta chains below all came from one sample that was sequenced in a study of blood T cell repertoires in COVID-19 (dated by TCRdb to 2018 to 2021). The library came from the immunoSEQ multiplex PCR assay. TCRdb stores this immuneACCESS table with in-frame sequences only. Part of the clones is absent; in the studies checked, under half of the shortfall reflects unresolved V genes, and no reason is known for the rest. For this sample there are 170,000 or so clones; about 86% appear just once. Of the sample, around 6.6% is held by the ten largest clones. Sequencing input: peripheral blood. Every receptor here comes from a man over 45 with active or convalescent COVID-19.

As DNA, the CDR3 is TGTGCCAGCAGCCTGAGACAGGCTTATCAGCCCCAGCATTTT. Translation gives CASSLRQAYQPQHF. The rearrangement joins TRBV5-6 to TRBJ1-5; the D gene is possibly TRBD1 (6 bases). The length of the CDR3 is 14 residues. CDR1 SGHDT and CDR2 YYEEEE come from the germline V gene. V was cut by 4 bases and J by 5 bases, with 13 bases left in between.

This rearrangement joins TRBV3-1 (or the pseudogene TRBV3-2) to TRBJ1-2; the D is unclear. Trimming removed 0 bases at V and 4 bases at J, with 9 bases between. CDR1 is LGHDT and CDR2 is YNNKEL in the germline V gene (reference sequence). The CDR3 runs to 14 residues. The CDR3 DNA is TGTGCCAGCAGCCAAGAGCTGGGGAGCTATGGCTACACCTTC. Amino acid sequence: CASSQELGSYGYTF.

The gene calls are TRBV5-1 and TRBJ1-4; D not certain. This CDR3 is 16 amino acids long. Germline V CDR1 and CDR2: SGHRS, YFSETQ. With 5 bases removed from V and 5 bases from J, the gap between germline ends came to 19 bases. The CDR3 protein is CASRLNLGRSNEKLFF. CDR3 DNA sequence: TGCGCCAGCAGACTCAACCTCGGCAGGTCCAATGAAAAACTGTTTTTT.

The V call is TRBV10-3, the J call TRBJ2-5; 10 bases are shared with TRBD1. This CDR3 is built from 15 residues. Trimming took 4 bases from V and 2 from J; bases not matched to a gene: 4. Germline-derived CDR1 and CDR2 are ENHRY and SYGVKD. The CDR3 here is CAISAGTGVQETQYF. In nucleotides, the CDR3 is TGTGCCATCAGTGCCGGGACAGGGGTACAAGAGACCCAGTACTTC.

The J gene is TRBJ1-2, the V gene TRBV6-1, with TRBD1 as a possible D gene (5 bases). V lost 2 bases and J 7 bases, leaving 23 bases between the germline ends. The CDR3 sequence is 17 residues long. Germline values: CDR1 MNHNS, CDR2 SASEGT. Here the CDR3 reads CASSETFWGTSSGGYTF. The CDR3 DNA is TGTGCCAGCAGTGAAACTTTCTGGGGCACGTCTTCGGGTGGCTACACCTTC.

CDR3 protein: CASSPHPGNTIYF. The CDR3, as DNA: TGTGCCAGCAGCCCCCATCCTGGAAACACCATATATTTT. The gene calls are TRBV11-3 and TRBJ1-3; D not resolved. This CDR3 is 13 amino acids long. The V gene lost 5 bases and the J gene lost 2 bases, with 7 bases spanning the gap. CDR1 is SGHNT, CDR2 YENEEA, per germline. Supplemented by reference TRBV11-3 and TRBJ1-3, the full variable domain reads EAGVVQSPRYKIIEKKQPVAFWCNPISGHNTLYWYLQNLGQGPELLIRYENEEAVDDSQLPKDRFSAERLKGVDSTLKIQPAELGDSAVYLCASSPHPGNTIYFGEGSWLTVV.

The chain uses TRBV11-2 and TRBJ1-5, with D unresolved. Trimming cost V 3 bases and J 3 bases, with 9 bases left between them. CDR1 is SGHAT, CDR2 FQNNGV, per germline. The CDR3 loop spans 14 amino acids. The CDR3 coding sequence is TGTGCCAGCAGCTTCGATAGCTACAATCAGCCCCAGCATTTT. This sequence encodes CASSFDSYNQPQHF.

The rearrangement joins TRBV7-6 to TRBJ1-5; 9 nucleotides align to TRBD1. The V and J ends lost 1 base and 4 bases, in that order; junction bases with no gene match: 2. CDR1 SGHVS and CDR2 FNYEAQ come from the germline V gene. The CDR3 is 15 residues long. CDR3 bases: TGTGCCAGCAGCTTAGGGGACAGGGTAAATCAGCCCCAGCATTTT. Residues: CASSLGDRVNQPQHF. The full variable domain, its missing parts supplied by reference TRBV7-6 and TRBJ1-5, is GAGVSQSPRYKVTKRGQDVALRCDPISGHVSLYWYRQALGQGPEFLTYFNYEAQQDKSGLPNDRFSAERPEGSISTLTIQRTEQRDSAMYRCASSLGDRVNQPQHFGDGTRLSIL.

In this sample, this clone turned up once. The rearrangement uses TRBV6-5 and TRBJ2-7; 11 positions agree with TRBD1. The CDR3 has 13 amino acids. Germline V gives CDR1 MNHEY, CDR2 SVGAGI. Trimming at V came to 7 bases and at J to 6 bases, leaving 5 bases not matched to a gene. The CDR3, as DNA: TGTGCCAGCACCGGACAGGGGGCCCTCGAGCAGTACTTC. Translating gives CASTGQGALEQYF.

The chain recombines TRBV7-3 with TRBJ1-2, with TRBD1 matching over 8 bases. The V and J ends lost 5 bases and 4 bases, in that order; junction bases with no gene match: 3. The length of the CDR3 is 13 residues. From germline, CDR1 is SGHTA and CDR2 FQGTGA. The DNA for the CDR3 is TGTGCCAGCAGCGTAGGACAGGGCTATGGCTACACCTTC. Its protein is CASSVGQGYGYTF. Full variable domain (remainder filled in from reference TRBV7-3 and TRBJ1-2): GAGVSQTPSNKVTEKGKYVELRCDPISGHTALYWYRQSLGQGPEFLIYFQGTGAADDSGLPNDRFFAVRPEGSVSTLKIQRTERGDSAVYLCASSVGQGYGYTFGSGTRLTVV.

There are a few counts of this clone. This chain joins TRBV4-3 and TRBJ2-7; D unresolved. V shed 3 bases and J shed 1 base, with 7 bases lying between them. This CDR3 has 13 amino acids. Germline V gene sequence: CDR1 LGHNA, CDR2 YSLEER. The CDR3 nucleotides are TGCGCCAGCAGCCAGAGTCGATCCTACGAGCAGTACTTC. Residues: CASSQSRSYEQYF.

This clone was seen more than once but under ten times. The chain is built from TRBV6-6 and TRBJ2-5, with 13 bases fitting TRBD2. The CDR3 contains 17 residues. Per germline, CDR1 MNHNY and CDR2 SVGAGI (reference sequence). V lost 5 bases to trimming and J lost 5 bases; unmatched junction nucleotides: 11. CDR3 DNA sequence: TGTGCCAGCAGTCCGAGACTAGCGGGAGGAGAAAGGGAGACCCAGTACTTC. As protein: CASSPRLAGGERETQYF.

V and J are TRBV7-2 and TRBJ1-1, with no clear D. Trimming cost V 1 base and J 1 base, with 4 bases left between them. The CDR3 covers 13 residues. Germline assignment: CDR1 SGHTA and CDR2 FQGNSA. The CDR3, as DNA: TGTGCCAGCAGCTTAGTAGAGAACACTGAAGCTTTCTTT. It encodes CASSLVENTEAFF.

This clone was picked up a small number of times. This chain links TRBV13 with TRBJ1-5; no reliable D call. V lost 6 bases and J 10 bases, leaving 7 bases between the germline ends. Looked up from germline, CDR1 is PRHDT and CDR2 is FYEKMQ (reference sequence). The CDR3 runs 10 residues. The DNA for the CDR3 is TGTGCCAGCAGACCTAGTCCCCAGCATTTT. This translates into CASRPSPQHF.

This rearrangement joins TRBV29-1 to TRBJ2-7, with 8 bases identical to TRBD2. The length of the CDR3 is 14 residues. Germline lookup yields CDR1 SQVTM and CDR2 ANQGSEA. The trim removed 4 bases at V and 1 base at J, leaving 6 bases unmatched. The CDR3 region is CSVVSGSTSYEQYF. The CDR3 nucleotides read TGCAGCGTTGTGAGCGGGAGCACTTCCTACGAGCAGTACTTC.

CDR3 coding DNA: TGTGCCAGGGGCCGGGACTCCTCCTTTGGTACGCAGTATTTT. Protein: CARGRDSSFGTQYF. This sequence joins TRBV11-3 and TRBJ2-3, with D possibly TRBD2 on 6 matching bases. Germline assignment: CDR1 SGHNT and CDR2 YENEEA. The CDR3 length is 14 residues. V was shortened by 9 bases and J by 8 bases, with 21 bases between the two germline ends.

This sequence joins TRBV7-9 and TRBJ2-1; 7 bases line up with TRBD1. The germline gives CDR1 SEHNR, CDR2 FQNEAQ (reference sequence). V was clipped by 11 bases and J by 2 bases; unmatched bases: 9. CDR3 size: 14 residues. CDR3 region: CAGLQGLAYNEQFF. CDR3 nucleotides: TGTGCCGGCCTACAGGGGCTAGCCTACAATGAGCAGTTCTTC.

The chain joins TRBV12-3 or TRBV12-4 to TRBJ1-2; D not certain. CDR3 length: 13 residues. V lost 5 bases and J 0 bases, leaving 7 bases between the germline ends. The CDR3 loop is CASSVTSNYGYTF. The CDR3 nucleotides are TGTGCCAGCAGTGTGACATCTAACTATGGCTACACCTTC.

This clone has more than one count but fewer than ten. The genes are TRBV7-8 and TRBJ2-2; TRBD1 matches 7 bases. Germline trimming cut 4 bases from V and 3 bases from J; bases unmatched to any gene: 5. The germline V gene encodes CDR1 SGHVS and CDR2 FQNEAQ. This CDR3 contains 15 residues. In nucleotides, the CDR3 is TGTGCCAGCAGCTCTCCGGGACAGCACACCGGGGAGCTGTTTTTT. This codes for CASSSPGQHTGELFF.